The 28 T cell receptor beta chains reported below all come from one sample, sequenced in a study of T cell responses to AZD1222 COVID-19 vaccine. The protocol was immunoSEQ multiplex PCR, while the TCRdb copy is restricted to in-frame clones and leaves out a portion. The data contain 110,000 to 150,000 clones, 70% to 90% of them singletons. The sample consisted of peripheral blood, taken on day 0 of AZD1222 vaccination. These receptors were collected from an adult in good health.

This chain links TRBV29-1 with TRBJ2-5; 12 bases agree with TRBD1. V lost 6 bases and J lost 5; bases outside the gene matches: 1. Germline assignment: CDR1 SQVTM and CDR2 ANQGSEA. The CDR3 consists of 12 residues. The CDR3 sequence: CSVGTGGETQYF. In DNA form, the CDR3 reads TGCAGCGTCGGGACAGGGGGCGAGACCCAGTACTTC.

The chain joins TRBV6-5 to TRBJ1-6; D is unclear. Per the germline V gene, CDR1 is MNHEY and CDR2 is SVGAGI. This CDR3 has 14 residues. Between the trimmed V and J ends, which lost 7 bases and 7 bases, there was a span of 14 bases. In nucleotides, the CDR3 is TGTGCCAGCACCATCCGGCGGGAAAATTCACCCCTCCACTTT. Residues: CASTIRRENSPLHF.

The chain has TRBV5-1 and TRBJ1-1; the match to TRBD1 covers 7 bases. CDR1 and CDR2 from the germline V gene are SGHRS and YFSETQ. V trimming: 4 bases; J trimming: 2 bases; junction bases outside the gene matches: 5. This CDR3 region has 14 residues. As DNA, the CDR3 is TGCGCCAGCAGCCCCGCAGGGGGAAACACTGAAGCTTTCTTT. Amino acid sequence: CASSPAGGNTEAFF.

The chain carries TRBV3-1 (or the pseudogene TRBV3-2) and TRBJ1-5, with a weak D call TRBD1 (5 bases). Germline loops: CDR1 LGHDT, CDR2 YNNKEL (reference sequence). The CDR3 is 15 amino acids. Trimming shortened V by 0 bases and J by 9 bases, and 15 bases separated the two germline ends. CDR3 residues: CASSQDLGQSGPQHF. The CDR3, as DNA: TGTGCCAGCAGCCAAGATTTGGGGCAATCAGGGCCCCAGCATTTT.

This rearrangement joins TRBV19 to TRBJ2-7; D perhaps matches TRBD1 (5 bases). Germline CDR1 reads LNHDA; CDR2 reads SQIVND (reference sequence). V was pared by 5 bases and J by 2 bases, with 10 bases between. The CDR3 has 13 residues. CDR3 in amino acids: CASSVDITYEQYF. The CDR3 DNA reads TGTGCCAGTAGTGTGGACATAACCTACGAGCAGTACTTC.

The J gene is TRBJ1-1, the V gene TRBV28; TRBD1 is a possible D gene (5 bases). Trimming left V 6 bases short and J 4 bases short, with 12 bases between. Germline V gives CDR1 MDHEN, CDR2 SYDVKM. This CDR3 comprises 13 residues. The CDR3 sequence is CASSQGIVTEAFF. CDR3 coding DNA: TGTGCCAGCAGCCAGGGAATTGTCACTGAAGCTTTCTTT.

In its sample, this clone was seen a few times. The J gene is TRBJ1-1, the V gene TRBV10-1; 9 bases agree with TRBD1. The CDR3 contains 13 residues. Trimming at V came to 6 bases and at J to 4 bases, leaving 3 bases not matched to a gene. CDR1 WNHNN and CDR2 SYGVQD come from the germline V gene (reference sequence). As DNA, the CDR3 is TGCGCCAGCAGACAGGGGGCCGCCACTGAAGCTTTCTTT. As protein: CASRQGAATEAFF.

This clone appeared a few times. This CDR3 reads CATSGNSGVNTDTQYF. CDR3 DNA: TGTGCCACCAGTGGCAATAGCGGAGTGAACACAGATACGCAGTATTTT. The chain combines TRBV24-1 with TRBJ2-3; possible D gene TRBD2, 6 bases. Germline assignment: CDR1 KGHDR and CDR2 SFDVKD. The CDR3 is 16 amino acids. Deletions cut 5 bases from V and 2 bases from J, with 16 bases between.

The rearrangement joins TRBV12-3 or TRBV12-4 to TRBJ1-2; perhaps TRBD1 as D (5 bases). Trimming took 6 bases from V and 7 from J, leaving 15 bases between them. The CDR3 totals 13 residues. CDR3 amino acids: CASSPEWGSGYTF. As DNA, the CDR3 is TGTGCCAGCAGCCCAGAGTGGGGCTCTGGCTACACCTTC.

V gene TRBV6-5 combines with J gene TRBJ1-3; D unresolved. The V and J ends lost 8 bases and 0 bases respectively, with 14 bases between them. CDR1 and CDR2 (germline): MNHEY, SVGAGI. This CDR3 is 15 amino acids long. The DNA of the CDR3 is TGTGCCAGCGTGGAGGGAGGAGTCTCTGGAAACACCATATATTTT. This codes for CASVEGGVSGNTIYF.

The gene calls are TRBV6-5 and TRBJ2-5; D could derive from TRBD1 or TRBD2 (5 bases each). Per germline, CDR1 MNHEY and CDR2 SVGAGI. Trimming left V 7 bases short and J 2 bases short, with 17 bases between. The CDR3 extends over 15 amino acids. CDR3 loop: CASTRFGALQETQYF. Here the CDR3 DNA reads TGTGCCAGCACCCGATTCGGGGCCTTACAAGAGACCCAGTACTTC.

The rearrangement joins TRBV18 to TRBJ1-2; TRBD1 agrees at 8 bases. The CDR3 is 16 amino acids. The J segment lost 3 bases and the V segment lost 2 bases, leaving 8 bases of the junction unmatched. Germline lookup yields CDR1 KGHSH and CDR2 LQKENI. DNA for the CDR3: TGTGCCAGCTCACCAGACCAGACAGGGGCCTACTATGGCTACACCTTC. This codes for CASSPDQTGAYYGYTF.

The table lists this clone with a count of one. The J gene is TRBJ1-4, the V gene TRBV12-3 or TRBV12-4; no definite D call. Trimming left V 6 bases short and J 8 bases short, with 10 bases between. The CDR3 totals 12 residues. CDR3 DNA: TGTGCCAGCAGGCACAGTGGGGAAAAACTGTTTTTT. Amino acids: CASRHSGEKLFF.

This chain joins TRBV30 and TRBJ1-4; D unresolved. Trimming cost V 4 bases and J 8 bases, with 11 bases left between them. The CDR3 is made up of 12 amino acids. Germline V gene sequence: CDR1 GTSNPN, CDR2 SVGIG (reference sequence). The CDR3 reads CAWTGNGEKLFF. The DNA of the CDR3 is TGTGCCTGGACGGGGAATGGGGAAAAACTGTTTTTT.

The V and J genes are TRBV19 and TRBJ1-6, with 7 bases lining up with TRBD1. Germline V gene lookup returns CDR1 LNHDA and CDR2 SQIVND (reference sequence). The CDR3 consists of 14 residues. V was pared by 2 bases and J by 9 bases, with 4 bases of the junction left unmatched. The CDR3 spells CASSIQGEGSPLHF. In DNA form, the CDR3 reads TGTGCCAGTAGTATACAGGGGGAAGGTTCACCCCTCCACTTT.

The CDR3 region is CASSIVRGPSSYEQYF. Here the CDR3 DNA reads TGTGCCAGTAGTATAGTCCGGGGGCCGAGCTCCTACGAGCAGTACTTC. The V and J genes are TRBV19 and TRBJ2-7, with D tentatively TRBD1 or TRBD2 (6 bases each). V was cut by 1 base and J by 0 bases, with 13 bases left in between. The CDR3 has 16 residues. CDR1 is LNHDA, CDR2 SQIVND, per germline (reference sequence).

The rearrangement uses TRBV7-9 and TRBJ2-7, with D possibly being TRBD1 (6 bases). V was clipped by 5 bases and J by 0 bases, with 14 bases between them. The CDR3 contains 15 residues. Germline V gives CDR1 SEHNR, CDR2 FQNEAQ (reference sequence). DNA of the CDR3: TGTGCCAGCAGCCCGAGACAGGATAGCTCCTACGAGCAGTACTTC. This gives the protein CASSPRQDSSYEQYF.

The chain links TRBV30 to TRBJ2-1; D is undetermined. V lost 2 bases and J 0 bases, leaving 8 bases between the germline ends. The CDR3 totals 14 residues. Germline CDR1 GTSNPN, CDR2 SVGIG (reference sequence). CDR3 sequence reads: CAWSSISSYNEQFF. CDR3 bases: TGTGCCTGGAGTTCTATTAGCTCCTACAATGAGCAGTTCTTC.

CDR3 bases: TGCAGCCCGAGGACGGCCCTCGCCTACGAGCAGTACTTC. Its translation: CSPRTALAYEQYF. This chain joins TRBV29-1 and TRBJ2-7, with no clear D. The V end was cut by 8 bases, the J end by 2 bases, with 16 bases between. Germline assignment: CDR1 SQVTM and CDR2 ANQGSEA. The CDR3 is 13 amino acids.

The chain is built from TRBV9 and TRBJ2-7; D is unresolved. The CDR3 is made up of 14 amino acids. V was clipped by 0 bases and J by 2 bases, with 9 bases between them. Germline CDR1 and CDR2: SGDLS and YYNGEE. CDR3 bases: TGTGCCAGCAGCGTAGGGGTAGAACCCTACGAGCAGTACTTC. As protein: CASSVGVEPYEQYF. The whole variable domain, filled in from reference TRBV9 and TRBJ2-7, reads DSGVTQTPKHLITATGQRVTLRCSPRSGDLSVYWYQQSLDQGLQFLIQYYNGEERAKGNILERFSAQQFPDLHSELNLSSLELGDSALYFCASSVGVEPYEQYFGPGTRLTVT.

The V gene is TRBV20-1, the J gene TRBJ1-3; no clear D. The CDR3 totals 15 residues. Looked up from germline, CDR1 is DFQATT and CDR2 is SNEGSKA (reference sequence). Trimming removed 3 bases from V and 0 bases from J, with 12 bases in between. The CDR3 region is CSASDSSYSGNTIYF. The CDR3 region has the DNA TGCAGTGCTAGTGACTCATCTTACTCTGGAAACACCATATATTTT.

V and J are TRBV5-4 and TRBJ2-1; D might be TRBD1 (5 bases). Germline assignment: CDR1 SGHNT and CDR2 YYREEE (reference sequence). The CDR3 is made up of 17 amino acids. V was cut by 3 bases and J by 1 base, with 17 bases left in between. The CDR3 is CASSWGDLDRSYNEQFF. The CDR3 DNA follows: TGTGCCAGCAGCTGGGGTGATCTAGACAGATCCTACAATGAGCAGTTCTTC. The entire variable domain, with the rest obtained from reference TRBV5-4 and TRBJ2-1, is as follows: ETGVTQSPTHLIKTRGQQVTLRCSSQSGHNTVSWYQQALGQGPQFIFQYYREEENGRGNFPPRFSGLQFPNYSSELNVNALELDDSALYLCASSWGDLDRSYNEQFFGPGTRLTVL.

This chain links TRBV12-3 or TRBV12-4 with TRBJ1-2, with D possibly matching TRBD1 (5 bases). Trimming took off 5 bases at V and 4 bases at J, with 11 bases between the two ends. This CDR3 contains 13 residues. In DNA, the CDR3 is TGTGCCAGCAGTCACAGGACGGTCTATGGCTACACCTTC. Protein product: CASSHRTVYGYTF.

This chain uses TRBV5-4 with TRBJ2-5; 7 positions match TRBD1. V shed 4 bases, J shed 0 bases, and the junction held 3 bases outside the gene matches. CDR3 length: 14 amino acids. Per germline, CDR1 SGHNT and CDR2 YYREEE (reference sequence). CDR3 bases: TGTGCCAGCAGCACCGACAGGGACCAAGAGACCCAGTACTTC. Translation: CASSTDRDQETQYF.

The chain couples TRBV5-1 to TRBJ2-1; the D is unclear. This CDR3 is built from 15 residues. Germline V gene data show CDR1 as SGHRS and CDR2 as YFSETQ. Trimming removed 2 bases from V and 8 bases from J, with 17 bases in between. The CDR3 sequence: CASSLKGPGLYEQFF. The DNA of the CDR3 is TGCGCCAGCAGCTTAAAAGGGCCTGGATTGTATGAGCAGTTCTTC.

This chain uses TRBV5-4 with TRBJ1-2; no clear D gene. The CDR3 spans 14 residues. Germline CDR1 and CDR2: SGHNT and YYREEE (reference sequence). Trimming took 0 bases from V and 1 from J, leaving 7 bases between them. The CDR3 loop reads CASSLVDGNYGYTF. In DNA form, the CDR3 reads TGTGCCAGCAGCTTGGTGGACGGTAACTATGGCTACACCTTC.

This clone turned up a few times. The chain employs TRBV28 and TRBJ2-7; tentative D call: TRBD1 (5 bases). The ends were cut back, 6 bases at V and 3 bases at J, with 6 bases in the middle. The germline CDR1 and CDR2 sequences are MDHEN and SYDVKM. This CDR3 is built from 11 residues. CDR3 sequence (DNA): TGTGCCAGCAGAGACAGCTACGAGCAGTACTTC. Translating gives CASRDSYEQYF.

This clone came up a few times. The genes are TRBV4-2 and TRBJ1-6; D is ambiguous. The V gene's germline CDR1 is LGHNA and CDR2 YNFKEQ. This CDR3 spans 18 amino acids. Trimming removed 0 bases at V and 3 bases at J, with 15 bases between. The chain's CDR3 is CASSQDWLVLNYNSPLHF. Here the CDR3 DNA reads TGTGCCAGCAGCCAAGATTGGCTAGTTTTAAACTATAATTCACCCCTCCACTTT.